The source of this T cell receptor (beta chain) is a study of T cells in narcolepsy. Assay: immunoSEQ multiplex PCR; the TCRdb copy retains only in-frame clones and omits some. Here the sample spans about 33,000 clones, 84% being singletons. On this clone: Its antigen is unidentified.

Points from the study as a whole: Blood of same and different patients, but not healthy controls, reportedly held recurring autoreactive clonotypes.

The receptor comes from a human donor with narcolepsy. The material sequenced was CD45RA- memory CD4+ T cells from PBMCs.

CDR3 residues: CATEIRDRGIGEQFF. For the CDR3, the DNA is TGTGCCACAGAGATCCGGGACAGGGGGATTGGGGAGCAGTTCTTC. The chain combines TRBV11-3 with TRBJ2-1; TRBD1 aligns across 11 bases. The CDR3 is made up of 15 amino acids. CDR1 is SGHNT and CDR2 is YENEEA in the germline V gene. Unmatched junction bases numbered 15, after V lost 10 bases and J lost 10 bases.